This T cell receptor beta chain was recorded in a study of blood T cells in healthy people across ages. About this clonotype: Antigen unknown.

Germline CDR1 reads MDHEN; CDR2 reads SYDVKM. The V end lost 5 bases, the J end lost 2 bases, and 11 bases lay between the germline ends. The CDR3 is 14 residues long. Overall study results and limits: Long-lived donors carried more naive CD4+ cells and greater diversity than aged donors.

Through a sample-barcoded 5' primer and a J-beta primer mix, a second PCR was run for roughly 7 to 12 cycles. Each CDR3 protein is one row after TCRdb ran MiXCR on the 5' RACE reads. The sample consists of 800,000 or so distinct CDR3 sequences, approximately 65% of them appearing once. The genes are TRBV28 and TRBJ2-3, with D perhaps matching TRBD1 (7 bases). The sample taken for sequencing was blood. The receptor's source is a man aged 25-40 years in good health. CDR3 amino acids: CASSAGQITDTQYF. The CDR3 DNA sequence: TGTGCCAGCAGTGCGGGACAGATCACAGATACGCAGTATTTT.